The 2 T cell receptor beta chains below were found in one sample sequenced in a study of blood T cell repertoires in COVID-19. Method: immunoSEQ multiplex PCR; TCRdb's copy keeps in-frame clones and lacks some. The sample records about 250,000 clones, approximately 82% being singletons. Sequencing was performed on peripheral blood. The receptors were sampled from a man aged 40-49 years with active or convalescent COVID-19.

The J gene is TRBJ2-7, the V gene TRBV2; TRBD2 agrees at 7 bases. The CDR3 contains 14 residues. Germline CDR1 is SNHLY and CDR2 is FYNNEI. V shed 3 bases and J 4 bases; nucleotides not matched to a gene: 6. The CDR3 sequence: CASSDALAAYEQYF. The CDR3, as DNA: TGTGCCAGCAGTGACGCCCTAGCGGCGTACGAGCAGTACTTC.

This clone was seen only once. This chain joins TRBV30 and TRBJ2-1, with 8 bases lining up with TRBD2. Trimming took 0 bases from V and 8 from J; bases not matched to a gene: 0. Germline CDR1 is GTSNPN and CDR2 is SVGIG (reference sequence). The CDR3 sequence is 12 residues long. In DNA, the CDR3 is TGTGCCTGGAGTGTACTAGCGGATGAGCAGTTCTTC. Protein sequence: CAWSVLADEQFF.